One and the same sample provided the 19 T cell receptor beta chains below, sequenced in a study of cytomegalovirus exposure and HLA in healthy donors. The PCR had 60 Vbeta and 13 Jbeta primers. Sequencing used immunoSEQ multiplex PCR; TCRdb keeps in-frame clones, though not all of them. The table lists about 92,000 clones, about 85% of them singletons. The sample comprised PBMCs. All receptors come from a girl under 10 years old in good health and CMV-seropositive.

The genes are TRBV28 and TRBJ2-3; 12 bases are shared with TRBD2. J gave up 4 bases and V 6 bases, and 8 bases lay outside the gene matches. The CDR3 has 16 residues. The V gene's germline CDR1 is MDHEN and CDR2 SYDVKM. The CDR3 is CASSSRLAGDSDTQYF. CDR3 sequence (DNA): TGTGCCAGCAGCTCTAGACTAGCGGGAGACTCAGATACGCAGTATTTT.

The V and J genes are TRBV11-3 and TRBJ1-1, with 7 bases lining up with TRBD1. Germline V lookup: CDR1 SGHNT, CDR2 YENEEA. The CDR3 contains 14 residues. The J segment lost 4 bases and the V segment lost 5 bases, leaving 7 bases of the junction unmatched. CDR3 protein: CASSAGQLSTEAFF. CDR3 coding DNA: TGTGCCAGCAGCGCGGGACAGTTGAGCACTGAAGCTTTCTTT.

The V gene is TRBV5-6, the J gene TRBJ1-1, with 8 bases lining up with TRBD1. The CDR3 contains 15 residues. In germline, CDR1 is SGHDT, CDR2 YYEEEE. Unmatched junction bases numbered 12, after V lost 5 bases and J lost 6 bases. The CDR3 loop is CASSYQTGGRAEAFF. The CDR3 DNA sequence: TGTGCCAGCAGTTACCAAACAGGGGGACGAGCTGAAGCTTTCTTT.

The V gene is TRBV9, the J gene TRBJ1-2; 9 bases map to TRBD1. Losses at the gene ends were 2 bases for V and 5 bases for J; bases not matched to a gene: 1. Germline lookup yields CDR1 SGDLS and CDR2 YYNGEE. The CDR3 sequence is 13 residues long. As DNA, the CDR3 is TGTGCCAGCAGCGTGGGACAGGGTTATGGCTACACCTTC. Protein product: CASSVGQGYGYTF.

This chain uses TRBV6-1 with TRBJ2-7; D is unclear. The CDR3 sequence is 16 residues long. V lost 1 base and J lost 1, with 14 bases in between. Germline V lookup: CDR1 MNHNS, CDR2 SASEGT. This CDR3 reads CASSEVLLSVSYEQYF. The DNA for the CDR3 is TGTGCCAGCAGTGAAGTCCTGCTAAGCGTATCCTACGAGCAGTACTTC.

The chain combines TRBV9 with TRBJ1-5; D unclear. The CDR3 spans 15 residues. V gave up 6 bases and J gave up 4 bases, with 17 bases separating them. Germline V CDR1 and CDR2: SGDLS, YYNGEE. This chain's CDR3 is CASNPGGSMNQPQHF. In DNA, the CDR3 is TGTGCCAGCAACCCTGGAGGCAGTATGAATCAGCCCCAGCATTTT.

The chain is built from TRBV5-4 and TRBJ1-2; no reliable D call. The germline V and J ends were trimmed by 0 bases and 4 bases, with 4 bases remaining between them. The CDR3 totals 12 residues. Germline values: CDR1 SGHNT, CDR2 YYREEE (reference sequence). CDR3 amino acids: CASSLDSYGYTF. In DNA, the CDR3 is TGTGCCAGCAGCTTGGACAGCTATGGCTACACCTTC.

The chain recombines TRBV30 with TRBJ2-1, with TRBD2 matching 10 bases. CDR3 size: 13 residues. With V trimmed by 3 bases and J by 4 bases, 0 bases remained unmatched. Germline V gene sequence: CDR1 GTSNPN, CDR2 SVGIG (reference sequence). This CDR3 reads CAWRLAGYNEQFF. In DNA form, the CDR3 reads TGTGCCTGGAGACTAGCGGGATACAATGAGCAGTTCTTC.

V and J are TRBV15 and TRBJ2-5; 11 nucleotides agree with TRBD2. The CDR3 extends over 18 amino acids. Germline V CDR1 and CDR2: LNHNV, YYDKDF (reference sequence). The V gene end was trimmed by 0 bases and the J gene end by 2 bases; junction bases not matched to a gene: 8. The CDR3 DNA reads TGTGCCACCAGCAGAGAGGGGGGACTAGCGGCCCGACAAGAGACCCAGTACTTC. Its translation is CATSREGGLAARQETQYF.

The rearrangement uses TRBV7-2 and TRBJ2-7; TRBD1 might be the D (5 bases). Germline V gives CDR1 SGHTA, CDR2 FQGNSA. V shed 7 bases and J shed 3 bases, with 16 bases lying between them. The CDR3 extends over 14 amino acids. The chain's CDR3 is CASITGLGNYEQYF. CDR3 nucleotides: TGTGCCAGCATCACAGGATTGGGGAACTACGAGCAGTACTTC.

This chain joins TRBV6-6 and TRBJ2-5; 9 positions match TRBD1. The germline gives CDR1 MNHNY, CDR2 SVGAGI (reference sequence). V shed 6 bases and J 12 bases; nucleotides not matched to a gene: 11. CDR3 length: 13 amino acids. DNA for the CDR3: TGTGCCAGCAGGATCACAGGGGGCCCTGCCAAGTACTTC. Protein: CASRITGGPAKYF.

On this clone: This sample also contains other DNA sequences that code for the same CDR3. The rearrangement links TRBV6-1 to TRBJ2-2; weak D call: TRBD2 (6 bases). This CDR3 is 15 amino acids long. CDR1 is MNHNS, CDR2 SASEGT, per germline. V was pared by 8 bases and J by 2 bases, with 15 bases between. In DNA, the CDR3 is TGTGCCAGCGGAGGGCAGGCGCACAACACCGGGGAGCTGTTTTTT. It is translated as CASGGQAHNTGELFF.

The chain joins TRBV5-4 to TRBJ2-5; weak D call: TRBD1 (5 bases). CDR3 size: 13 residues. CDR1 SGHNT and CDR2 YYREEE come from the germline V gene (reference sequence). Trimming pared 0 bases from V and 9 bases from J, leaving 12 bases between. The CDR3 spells CASSLVLGVAQYF. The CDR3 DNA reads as TGTGCCAGCAGCTTGGTTTTAGGGGTGGCCCAGTACTTC.

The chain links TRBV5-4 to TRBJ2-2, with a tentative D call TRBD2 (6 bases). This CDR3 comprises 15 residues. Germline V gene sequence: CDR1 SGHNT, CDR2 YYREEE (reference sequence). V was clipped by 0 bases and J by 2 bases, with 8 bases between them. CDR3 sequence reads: CASSLVGTNTGELFF. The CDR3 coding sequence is TGTGCCAGCAGCTTGGTTGGGACTAACACCGGGGAGCTGTTTTTT.

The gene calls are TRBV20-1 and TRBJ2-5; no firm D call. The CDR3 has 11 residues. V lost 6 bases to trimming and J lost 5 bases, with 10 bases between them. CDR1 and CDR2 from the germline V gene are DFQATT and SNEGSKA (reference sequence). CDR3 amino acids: CSAYHAETQYF. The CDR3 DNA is TGCAGTGCCTACCACGCCGAGACCCAGTACTTC.

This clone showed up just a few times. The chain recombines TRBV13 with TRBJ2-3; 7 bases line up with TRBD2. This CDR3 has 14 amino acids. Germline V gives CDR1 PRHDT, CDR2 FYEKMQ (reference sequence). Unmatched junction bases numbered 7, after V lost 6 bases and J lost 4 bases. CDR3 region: CASRREGGSDTQYF. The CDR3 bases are TGTGCCAGCAGGAGGGAGGGCGGCTCAGATACGCAGTATTTT.

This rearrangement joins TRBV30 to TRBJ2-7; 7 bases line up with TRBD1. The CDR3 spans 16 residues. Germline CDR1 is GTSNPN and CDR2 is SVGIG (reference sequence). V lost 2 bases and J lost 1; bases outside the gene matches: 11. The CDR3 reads CAWSMSGTAESYEQYF. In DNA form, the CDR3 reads TGTGCCTGGAGTATGTCCGGGACAGCCGAGTCCTACGAGCAGTACTTC.

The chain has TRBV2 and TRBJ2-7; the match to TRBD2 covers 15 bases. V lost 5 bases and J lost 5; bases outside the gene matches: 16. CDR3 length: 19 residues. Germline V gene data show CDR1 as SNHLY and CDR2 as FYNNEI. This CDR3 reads CASSSLPGLAGGGVNEQYF. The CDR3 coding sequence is TGTGCCAGCAGTAGTCTTCCGGGACTAGCGGGAGGAGGGGTGAACGAGCAGTACTTC.

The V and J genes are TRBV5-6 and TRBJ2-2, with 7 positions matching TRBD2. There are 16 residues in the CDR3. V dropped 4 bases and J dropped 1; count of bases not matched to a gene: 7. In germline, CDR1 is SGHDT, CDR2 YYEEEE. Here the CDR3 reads CASSPVQRENTGELFF. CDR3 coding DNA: TGTGCCAGCAGCCCTGTCCAGCGGGAGAACACCGGGGAGCTGTTTTTT. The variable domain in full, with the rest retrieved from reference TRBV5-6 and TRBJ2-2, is DAGVTQSPTHLIKTRGQQVTLRCSPKSGHDTVSWYQQALGQGPQFIFQYYEEEERQRGNFPDRFSGHQFPNYSSELNVNALLLGDSALYLCASSPVQRENTGELFFGEGSRLTVL.